This T cell receptor beta chain was found in a study of blood T cell repertoires in COVID-19 (dated by TCRdb to the early 2020s). Some background on the complete study: The collaborator samples originated in the United States, Italy and Spain and spanned the acute and convalescent phases of COVID-19. The prospective study material was composed of cDNA or gDNA derived from T cells, B-cell-depleted T cells, or PBMCs. Subjects who had been exposed to COVID-19, were actively infected with it, or had recovered from it provided the deeply sampled blood TCRbeta repertoires that made up the dataset. The repertoires were made available in a free public database intended to serve as a resource for research on the immune response to SARS-CoV-2. The samples were drawn from two sources: the first 160 participants of the ongoing ImmuneRACE study, and fewer than 1,500 subjects contributed by 6 global collaborators. Sample metadata almost always included a de-identified subject ID, COVID-19 status, age in years and sex. Where available, HLA class I and class II types were obtained from metadata supplied by the sample provider rather than from assay-based typing.

The collaborating institutions used their own protocols to collect whole blood in K2EDTA tubes. For TCRbeta analysis, collaborator samples were shipped as frozen whole blood, as isolated PBMCs, or as DNA extracted from either sample type. Comment on this clone: The target of this receptor is not known. No per-base quality is available; no much larger clone lies one base away.

V trim: 6 bases; J trim: 0 bases; unmatched bases: 3. CDR1 and CDR2 (MDHEN, SYDVKM) derive from the germline V gene. The CDR3 sequence holds 14 residues, the cysteine and phenylalanine included. Only the CDR3 DNA is retained, 42 bases long and in frame from the first base. The immunoSEQ Assay, a bias-controlled multiplex PCR, was used to amplify TCRbeta CDR3 regions from genomic DNA. Regarding the original processing steps: Within the assay, amplification of reference gene primers was used to estimate how many nucleated cells each sample contained. To quantify the absolute abundance of each unique TCRbeta CDR3 rearrangement, sequence reads were collapsed and filtered. For each sample, productive Simpson clonality was calculated as the square root of Simpson's diversity index across productive rearrangements. The clones in this table, taken by TCRdb from immuneACCESS, are in-frame only. Not every clone is retained; where verified, under half of the shortfall comes from an unresolved V gene, and the cause of the rest is unknown. V, J and clone size are taken as reported in that table, and D and trimming were inferred from the DNA itself. Within this sample are 170,000 or so clones, with around 83% of them counted one time only. The ten largest clones capture more than 1.5% of the sample.

The paper's findings and limits, for the study overall: Clinical and demographic metadata were provided uncurated, with the amount varying by source and participant.

This receptor chain uses TRBV28 and TRBJ1-1, and 8 junctional nucleotides match TRBD1. The source is a human donor in a cohort sampled during active COVID-19. Sequenced: peripheral blood. The sequence in DNA is TGTGCCAGCAGGACAGGGGCCATGAACACTGAAGCTTTCTTT. It codes for CASRTGAMNTEAFF. When the CDR3 is completed using the reference TRBV28 and TRBJ1-1 genes on either side, the full variable domain is DVKVTQSSRYLVKRTGEKVFLECVQDMDHENMFWYRQDPGLGLRLIYFSYDVKMKEKGDIPEGYSVSREKKERFSLILESASTNQTSMYLCASRTGAMNTEAFFGQGTRLTVV.